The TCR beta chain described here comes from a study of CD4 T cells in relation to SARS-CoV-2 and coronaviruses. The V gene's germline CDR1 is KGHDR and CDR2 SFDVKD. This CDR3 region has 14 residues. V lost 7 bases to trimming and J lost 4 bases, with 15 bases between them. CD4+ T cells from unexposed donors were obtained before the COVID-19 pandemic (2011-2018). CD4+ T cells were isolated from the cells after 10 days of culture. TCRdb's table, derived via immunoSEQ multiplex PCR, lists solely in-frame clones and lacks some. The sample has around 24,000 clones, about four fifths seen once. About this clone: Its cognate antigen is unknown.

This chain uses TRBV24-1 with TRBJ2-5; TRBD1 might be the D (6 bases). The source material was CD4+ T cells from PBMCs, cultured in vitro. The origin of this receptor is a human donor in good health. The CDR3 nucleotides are TGTGCCACCAGCCCCGAGGACAGTGTAGAGACCCAGTACTTC. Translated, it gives CATSPEDSVETQYF.